The 8 T cell receptor beta chains listed next were all sequenced from one sample in a study of blood T cell repertoires in COVID-19. Assay used: immunoSEQ multiplex PCR; TCRdb lists only in-frame clones, some missing. The sample contains 240,000 or so clones, 88% of which appear only once. Sequences were obtained from peripheral blood. The receptors were sampled from a woman aged 30 to 39 with acute or convalescent COVID-19.

This sequence joins TRBV18 and TRBJ1-1, with D possibly TRBD1 on 6 matching bases. Germline lookup yields CDR1 KGHSH and CDR2 LQKENI. With 8 bases removed from V and 2 bases from J, the gap between germline ends came to 21 bases. The CDR3 totals 16 residues. The CDR3 region is CASRSGGQGGNTEAFF. The CDR3 nucleotides are TGTGCCAGCCGATCGGGAGGCCAAGGGGGTAACACTGAAGCTTTCTTT.

The chain is built from TRBV14 and TRBJ1-2, with 11 bases that match TRBD1. Germline trimming cut 5 bases from V and 4 bases from J; bases unmatched to any gene: 6. The CDR3 covers 15 residues. Germline V gives CDR1 SGHDN, CDR2 FVKESK. This CDR3 is CASSSRTGGIYGYTF. The CDR3 region has the DNA TGTGCCAGCAGCTCCAGGACAGGGGGCATCTATGGCTACACCTTC.

The chain links TRBV30 to TRBJ2-5; 7 nucleotides agree with TRBD1. In germline, CDR1 is GTSNPN, CDR2 SVGIG (reference sequence). The CDR3 is 13 amino acids. V lost 3 bases, J lost 4 bases, and 5 bases stayed unmatched. This CDR3 is CAWSGAGGETQYF. The CDR3 coding sequence is TGTGCCTGGAGCGGGGCAGGGGGAGAGACCCAGTACTTC. Drawing the rest from reference TRBV30 and TRBJ2-5, the complete variable domain is SQTIHQWPATLVQPVGSPLSLECTVEGTSNPNLYWYRQAAGRGLQLLFYSVGIGQISSEVPQNLSASRPQDRQFILSSKKLLLSDSGFYLCAWSGAGGETQYFGPGTRLLVL.

V and J are TRBV7-2 and TRBJ2-2; D not resolved. The length of the CDR3 is 14 residues. CDR1 and CDR2 (germline): SGHTA, FQGNSA. The V end lost 0 bases, the J end lost 1 base, and 3 bases lay between the germline ends. The CDR3 region has the DNA TGTGCCAGCAGCTTAGCGCGGAACACCGGGGAGCTGTTTTTT. As protein: CASSLARNTGELFF.

This clone was observed a few times. The chain joins TRBV21-1 to TRBJ2-7; the table gives TRBD2 as D, unverified against the DNA. TRBV21-1 represents a pseudogene. This CDR3 comprises 12 residues. The CDR3 DNA sequence: TGTGCCAGCCCGGCAGGGAGGAGCGAGCAGTACTTC. Its translation: CASPAGRSEQYF.

The chain combines TRBV29-1 with TRBJ2-3; a weak D match, TRBD1 (5 bases). CDR1 and CDR2 (germline): SQVTM, ANQGSEA. The CDR3 has 12 amino acids. Trimming pared 4 bases from V and 8 bases from J, leaving 13 bases between. The CDR3 sequence is CSVGTPSVTQYF. CDR3 DNA: TGCAGCGTTGGGACACCATCTGTTACGCAGTATTTT.

This rearrangement joins TRBV30 to TRBJ2-5; D not resolved. CDR3 length equals 13 residues. V was cut by 2 bases and J by 2 bases, with 9 bases left in between. Germline CDR1 reads GTSNPN; CDR2 reads SVGIG (reference sequence). The CDR3 DNA reads as TGTGCCTGGAGTTGGGTGGAGCAAGAGACCCAGTACTTC. Translated: CAWSWVEQETQYF.

As DNA, the CDR3 is TGTGCCAGCCAGGGAGGGCTCCATCAGCCCCAGCATTTT. This sequence encodes CASQGGLHQPQHF. The chain links TRBV2 to TRBJ1-5, with a tentative D call TRBD1 (5 bases). This CDR3 contains 13 residues. Trimming shortened V by 8 bases and J by 5 bases, and 13 bases separated the two germline ends. From germline, CDR1 is SNHLY and CDR2 FYNNEI.